One and the same sample provided the 20 T cell receptor beta chains below, sequenced in a study of T cells in Graves' hyperthyroidism and ophthalmopathy. Regions amplified from RNA transcripts were the TCR beta CDR3 regions. HTBI primers were used for first-round RT-PCR of the TCR CDR3. Via MiXCR, TCRdb re-called the multiplex PCR reads, giving one row per CDR3 protein. The repertoire includes almost 600,000 distinct CDR3 sequences, around 46% of them detected once, and approximately 7.5% sits in the top ten. The sequencing sample was made of peripheral blood or thyroid tissue (not recorded which). These receptors all stem from a young woman with Graves' hyperthyroidism.

In the case of this clonotype: Relative to the germline gene, one junction end is altered; a read error may explain this. The genes are TRBV9 and TRBJ1-5; D not certain. CDR3 length: 16 residues. The germline V gene encodes CDR1 SGDLS and CDR2 YYNGEE. CDR3 residues: CASSVVPSDYNEPQHF. The CDR3 nucleotides read TGTGCCAGCAGCGTAGTCCCGAGTGACTACAATGAGCCCCAGCATTTT.

The CDR3 region has the DNA TGTGCCAGCAGTTACCCGGGCGAAAAACTGTTTTTT. It translates to CASSYPGEKLFF. The chain is built from TRBV6-5 and TRBJ1-4; D ambiguous. The CDR3 length is 12 residues. Germline V gene data show CDR1 as MNHEY and CDR2 as SVGAGI. Trimming shortened V by 2 bases and J by 8 bases, and 6 bases separated the two germline ends.

This clonotype was observed once. The chain uses TRBV5-6 and TRBJ1-4; 8 positions agree with TRBD1. The ends lost 6 bases at V and 0 bases at J; junction bases unmatched: 10. Looked up from germline, CDR1 is SGHDT and CDR2 is YYEEEE. This CDR3 is built from 17 residues. The CDR3 spells CASKSRDRTATNEKLFF. The DNA for the CDR3 is TGTGCCAGCAAGTCCCGGGACAGGACCGCAACTAATGAAAAACTGTTTTTT.

The chain links TRBV5-1 to TRBJ2-1, with D perhaps being TRBD1 or TRBD2 (6 bases each). The V gene's germline CDR1 is SGHRS and CDR2 YFSETQ. V gave up 4 bases and J gave up 8 bases, with 16 bases separating them. There are 14 residues in the CDR3. Here the CDR3 DNA reads TGCGCCAGCAGCCTGGGGGGCGGGACGTATGAGCAGTTCTTC. Protein: CASSLGGGTYEQFF.

This clonotype has at least ten counts. V is TRBV24-1 and J is TRBJ2-5; 9 positions agree with TRBD2. Trimming cost V 7 bases and J 3 bases; bases outside gene matches: 14. The CDR3 is 17 residues long. Looked up from germline, CDR1 is KGHDR and CDR2 is SFDVKD. The CDR3 DNA reads TGTGCCACCAGGGCTGGGTATGGCGGGAGGGATGAAGAGACCCAGTACTTC. Translating it yields CATRAGYGGRDEETQYF.

This chain uses TRBV7-2 with TRBJ2-7, with 9 positions matching TRBD1. V gave up 3 bases and J gave up 7 bases; unmatched junction bases: 10. CDR1 is SGHTA, CDR2 FQGNSA, per germline. The CDR3 loop spans 15 amino acids. The CDR3 reads CASSFETGGVSEQYF. In DNA form, the CDR3 reads TGTGCCAGCAGCTTCGAGACAGGGGGTGTTAGTGAGCAGTACTTC.

The chain links TRBV7-2 to TRBJ2-5; D may be TRBD2 (5 bases). CDR3 length: 12 residues. V shed 5 bases and J shed 11 bases, with 15 bases lying between them. The germline CDR1 and CDR2 sequences are SGHTA and FQGNSA. CDR3 amino acids: CASSPPSGEQYF. CDR3 nucleotides: TGTGCCAGCAGCCCACCCTCCGGGGAGCAGTACTTC.

The chain carries TRBV7-6 and TRBJ2-3; the match to TRBD2 covers 8 bases. Per germline, CDR1 SGHVS and CDR2 FNYEAQ. The CDR3 has 15 residues. V was pared by 1 base and J by 3 bases, with 3 bases of the junction left unmatched. CDR3 DNA: TGTGCCAGCAGCTTAGGGATAGCGGGGACAGATACGCAGTATTTT. Its protein is CASSLGIAGTDTQYF.

The rearrangement links TRBV28 to TRBJ2-7, with D unresolved. The CDR3 is 13 amino acids. Trimming took 3 bases from V and 5 from J, leaving 11 bases between them. Germline loops: CDR1 MDHEN, CDR2 SYDVKM. CDR3 sequence: CASSFRRVHEQYF. Written as DNA, the CDR3 is TGTGCCAGCAGTTTTAGAAGGGTGCACGAGCAGTACTTC. Looking up the rest from reference TRBV28 and TRBJ2-7 gives the full variable domain: DVKVTQSSRYLVKRTGEKVFLECVQDMDHENMFWYRQDPGLGLRLIYFSYDVKMKEKGDIPEGYSVSREKKERFSLILESASTNQTSMYLCASSFRRVHEQYFGPGTRLTVT.

The chain uses TRBV12-3 or TRBV12-4 and TRBJ2-3; D is perhaps TRBD1 (6 bases). The CDR3 sequence is 14 residues long. V lost 6 bases and J lost 1, with 11 bases in between. CDR3 protein: CASRLRQGTDTQYF. In DNA, the CDR3 is TGTGCCAGCAGACTTCGACAGGGCACAGATACGCAGTATTTT.

This clonotype was observed many times. This chain links TRBV20-1 with TRBJ1-2; D is perhaps TRBD1 (6 bases). The CDR3 covers 15 residues. Between the trimmed V and J ends, which lost 5 bases and 1 base, there was a span of 17 bases. Per germline, CDR1 DFQATT and CDR2 SNEGSKA (reference sequence). In nucleotides, the CDR3 is TGCAGTGCTGGGACGAGGGGGAGTGGTAACTATGGCTACACCTTC. It encodes CSAGTRGSGNYGYTF.

This clonotype was seen ten or more times. This rearrangement joins TRBV25-1 to TRBJ1-3; D is perhaps TRBD1 (5 bases). This CDR3 spans 11 amino acids. The germline V gene has CDR1 MGHDK and CDR2 SYGVNS. The CDR3 here is CVSRGGNTIYF. The DNA for the CDR3 is TGTGTCTCACGGGGGGGAAACACCATATATTTT.

This clonotype was found many times. The chain couples TRBV20-1 to TRBJ1-6; a possible D gene is TRBD1 (6 bases). In germline, CDR1 is DFQATT, CDR2 SNEGSKA (reference sequence). The V end was cut by 2 bases, the J end by 6 bases, with 20 bases between. The CDR3 has 17 amino acids. The chain's CDR3 is CSARRKPTGRANSPLHF. The CDR3 nucleotides are TGCAGTGCTAGACGTAAGCCCACAGGGAGGGCTAATTCACCCCTCCACTTT.

V is TRBV29-1 and J is TRBJ1-1, with 7 bases lining up with TRBD1. V lost 8 bases, J lost 4 bases, and 13 bases stayed unmatched. This CDR3 has 14 residues. CDR1 SQVTM and CDR2 ANQGSEA come from the germline V gene. The CDR3 sequence: CSSRDSLLGTEAFF. In DNA form, the CDR3 reads TGCAGCTCCCGGGACAGTCTCCTGGGCACTGAAGCTTTCTTT.

This clonotype occurred once. This chain connects TRBV19 to TRBJ2-5; the match to TRBD1 covers 7 bases. With the DNA end fitting TRBJ2-4 better, the J assignment may be wrong. This CDR3 has 12 residues. CDR1 and CDR2 (germline): LNHDA, SQIVND (reference sequence). The CDR3 region has the DNA TGTGCCAGTAGTGCCCAGGGGGTCATTCAGTACTTC. Protein product: CASSAQGVIQYF.

The CDR3 here is CSAEVTGDEQFF. The CDR3 DNA is TGCAGTGCCGAGGTGACAGGAGATGAGCAGTTCTTC. The chain carries TRBV20-1 and TRBJ2-1; possibly TRBD1 for D (6 bases). Germline assignment: CDR1 DFQATT and CDR2 SNEGSKA (reference sequence). V lost 6 bases to trimming and J lost 8 bases, with 14 bases between them. The CDR3 totals 12 residues.

This clonotype has a handful of counts. The V gene is TRBV20-1, the J gene TRBJ1-2, with TRBD1 identical over 9 bases. This CDR3 region has 12 residues. Germline CDR1 DFQATT, CDR2 SNEGSKA (reference sequence). The V segment lost 5 bases and the J segment 6 bases; nucleotides outside the gene matches: 4. The CDR3 reads CSARDRDHGYTF. The CDR3 DNA sequence: TGCAGTGCTCGGGACAGGGACCATGGCTACACCTTC.

The chain combines TRBV5-1 with TRBJ2-7; perhaps TRBD2 as D (6 bases). Germline loops: CDR1 SGHRS, CDR2 YFSETQ. There are 13 residues in the CDR3. The V gene lost 4 bases and the J gene lost 7 bases, with 15 bases spanning the gap. The CDR3 sequence is CASSDGLTGEQYF. CDR3 nucleotide sequence: TGCGCCAGCAGCGACGGACTAACGGGTGAGCAGTACTTC.

The chain is built from TRBV15 and TRBJ2-1, with D possibly matching TRBD2 (7 bases). Trimming cost V 3 bases and J 9 bases, with 30 bases left between them. CDR1 and CDR2 (germline): LNHNV, YYDKDF (reference sequence). This CDR3 is 19 amino acids long. This CDR3 is CATSSARRGGSRVIGEQFF. The DNA of the CDR3 is TGTGCCACCAGCAGTGCCCGTAGGGGGGGGTCCCGGGTAATTGGTGAGCAGTTCTTC. The whole variable domain, filled in from reference TRBV15 and TRBJ2-1, reads DAMVIQNPRYQVTQFGKPVTLSCSQTLNHNVMYWYQQKSSQAPKLLFHYYDKDFNNEADTPDNFQSRRPNTSFCFLDIRSPGLGDTAMYLCATSSARRGGSRVIGEQFFGPGTRLTVL.

This clonotype was picked up many times. CDR3 in DNA: TGCGCCAGCAGCCAAGATTGGGCAGGAGATGAAAAACTGTTTTTT. Encoded protein: CASSQDWAGDEKLFF. This rearrangement joins TRBV4-1 to TRBJ1-4, with D uncertain. V was pared by 0 bases and J by 6 bases, with 11 bases between. The CDR3 loop spans 15 amino acids. CDR1 MGHRA and CDR2 YSYEKL come from the germline V gene.